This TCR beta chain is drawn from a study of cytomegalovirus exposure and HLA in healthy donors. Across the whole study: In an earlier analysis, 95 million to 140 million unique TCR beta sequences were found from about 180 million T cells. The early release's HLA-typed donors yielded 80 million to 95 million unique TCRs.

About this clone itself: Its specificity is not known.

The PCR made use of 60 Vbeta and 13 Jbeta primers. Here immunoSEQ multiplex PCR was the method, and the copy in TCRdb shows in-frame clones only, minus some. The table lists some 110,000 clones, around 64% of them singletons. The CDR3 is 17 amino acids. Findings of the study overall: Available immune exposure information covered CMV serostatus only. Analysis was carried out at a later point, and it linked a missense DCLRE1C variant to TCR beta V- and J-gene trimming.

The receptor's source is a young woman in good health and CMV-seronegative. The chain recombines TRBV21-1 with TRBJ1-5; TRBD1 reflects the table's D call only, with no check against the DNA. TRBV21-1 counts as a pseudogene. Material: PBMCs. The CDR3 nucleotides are TGTGCCAGCAGCAAAGCGGGACAGGGGGATAGCAATCAGCCCCAGCATTTT. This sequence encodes CASSKAGQGDSNQPQHF.